The T cell receptor (beta chain) under discussion was sequenced for a study of cytomegalovirus exposure and HLA in healthy donors (dated by TCRdb to between 2016 and 2019). About the full investigation: According to an earlier analysis of a few hundred of the donors, 150 million to 200 million T cells yielded 117 million unique TCR beta sequences and approximately 300 Gb of sequence data. Roughly 320 gigabases of sequencing data and roughly 81 million unique TCR sequences made up an early release that covered 500 to 650 HLA-typed donors. Of the roughly 390 genotyped donors, approximately 82% fell in the genetic ancestry cluster associated with self-reported Caucasian donors. The study was designed to test whether signatures of past pathogen exposure could be identified by cataloging public T cell receptors. Using immunosequencing, the study profiled T cell repertoires from fewer than 850 subjects and related those repertoires to cytomegalovirus serostatus. Along with the roughly 670-subject first cohort, a separate validation cohort of around 110 different subjects was used. To predict cytomegalovirus infection status, the study combined high-throughput TCR immunosequencing, statistical association of individual TCRs with disease status, and machine learning. A later analysis re-examined previously published TCR beta repertoires from about 700 donors and added high-resolution HLA genotyping to investigate patterns of TCR occurrence. The later analysis used no new phenotypic data to find candidate immune exposures, relying instead on TCR beta sequences and their occurrence across donors. An earlier analysis of approximately 580 of the donors used high-throughput TCR beta sequencing to judge whether each TCR beta V gene segment behaved as functional or pseudogenic. Donor age, sex, ethnicity and CMV serostatus were compiled alongside the repertoire data. Genome-wide SNP genotypes for about 60% of the 666 donors were used in a later genetic analysis, which treated that subset as a discovery cohort. All discovery cohort repertoires had been generated on a single sequencing platform. Class I and class II HLA loci were covered by the typing at four-digit resolution. The number of donors typed differed by locus, with 629-630 for A, B, C, DRB1 and DQB1, around 500 for DQA1, under 610 for DPA1, and around 460 for DPB1. Because of strong linkage in the cohort, roughly five DR-DQ haplotypes were treated as single units for association and clustering. Across approximately 400 genotyped donors of the cohort, an average of 235,054 unique TCR beta nucleotide sequences per donor were sequenced, and roughly 20% of those sequences were non-productive. The investigation overall reported the following: Some IMGT-functional V segments, including TRBV6-2 and TRBV6-3, could not be distinguished by the 87-base-pair reads and were therefore excluded. In this cohort, only TCR beta chains were sequenced, and detectable features were limited by the absence of alpha or paired-chain data. The authors suggested that the approach could potentially be extended to other disease states and immunological phenotypes. Most CMV-associated TCR beta chains appeared to be HLA-restricted in a later analysis, and the HLA associations seemed to be driven largely by CMV exposure. Because counts were too low, about 15 rarely observed V segments, including chromosome 9 orphons, were left out of the earlier analysis of roughly 600 of the donors. Linkage disequilibrium might explain the correlated functional status among segregating V segments, but an unknown experimental factor could not be excluded. At a false discovery rate of 0.05, a later analysis linked 15,000 to 20,000 TCR beta sequences to specific HLA alleles. In a later analysis, TCR association rates were found to vary across HLA loci, with the most associated TCRs seen for DRB1 alleles and the fewest for HLA-C alleles. CMV serostatus was the only immune exposure information available for the cohort. A later analysis found that HLA-associated TCR beta chains were more clonally expanded and had lower generation probabilities than equally common non-associated chains. The classifier was reported to diagnose cytomegalovirus status with high specificity and sensitivity in both the original and validation cohorts. A later genetic analysis associated a missense DCLRE1C variant with V-gene and J-gene trimming of TCR beta chains, and an independent cohort replicated the association. According to a later genetic analysis, donors in an Asian-associated ancestry cluster had fewer N-insertions in productive TCRs than the approximately 630-donor mean. Several of the top co-occurrence clusters appeared to be linked to parvovirus B19, influenza, CMV and Epstein-Barr virus, according to a later analysis. The presence/absence analyses assumed that sequencing depth was roughly uniform across donors, and that assumption may not be true. The study gave a list of about 150 TCR beta chains associated with cytomegalovirus. A group of highly shared sequence variants was considered likely to be a technical artifact of the sequencing pipeline. In an earlier analysis of approximately 590 of the donors, most TCR beta V segments appeared in productive rearrangements about 87% or about 30% of the time, broadly matching IMGT annotations. Most TCR sequences were observed very rarely across donors, whereas some public TCRs were present in many individuals. A few of the identified cytomegalovirus-associated TCR beta chains were confirmed in vitro to be specific for cytomegalovirus antigens. HLA typing was unavailable for some donors at each locus, so association tests used only the typed subset. Strong co-occurrence of HLA alleles, especially DR and DQ, made assigning TCR associations to individual alleles difficult. A further reported finding was that TCR beta sequences accurately predicted the HLA-A and HLA-B alleles for most subjects in the first cohort.

In total, approximately 700 healthy bone marrow donors made up the cohort. All cohort members were sampled while nominally healthy, although unrecorded immune exposures were likely present. The donor tested CMV seropositive, placing the donor among the 289 seropositive members of the cohort. Every donor gave a peripheral blood sample, and the peripheral blood mononuclear cells from that sample were used for TCR beta sequencing. Genomic DNA extraction from the blood cell samples was performed with the Qiagen DNeasy Blood Extraction Kit. The CDR3, cysteine through phenylalanine, is 13 amino acids long. The CDR3 DNA has 39 bases and is translated from base 1. According to the germline V gene (reference sequence), CDR1 reads GTSNPN and CDR2 reads SVGIG. Between the V and J ends, shortened by 0 bases and 4 bases respectively, the junction contains 9 bases. Of note for this clone: No cognate antigen has been identified for it.

The library was built by means of the immunoSEQ multiplex PCR assay. For the multiplex PCR, a mixture combining 60 forward primers for TCR Vbeta segments and 13 reverse primers for TCR Jbeta segments was used. Amplification of the CDR3 region of rearranged TCR beta genes was performed with a multiplex PCR assay on genomic DNA. On the Illumina HiSeq System, the amplified TCR beta libraries were sequenced as 87-base-pair reads. The paper's processing steps were these. In a later analysis, roughly 80 million unique TCR beta chains were counted across the approximately 670 repertoires, and roughly 11 million of these chains were shared by at least two donors. A nearest-neighbor algorithm error-corrected the raw reads and collapsed the reads into unique sequences, merging closely related sequences to remove PCR and sequencing errors. Alignment of CDR3 sequences to IMGT reference sequences was used to assign V, D and J gene segments. For a sequence to be retained, a match of at least six nucleotides was required to both a V gene segment and a J gene segment. Rearrangements were classified as productive when the CDR3 lacked stop codons and remained in frame with V and J, and all other rearrangements were classified as non-productive. CDR3 was defined according to IMGT convention as the region running from the second conserved V-encoded cysteine to the conserved J-encoded phenylalanine. Sequences without an unambiguous match to a single V gene segment were excluded from the earlier analysis of about 600 of the donors. In an earlier analysis of approximately 560 of the donors, a V segment was called functional when productive rearrangements were above 56.7%, and segregating when the standard deviation between donors exceeded 5%. A statistical classification framework was built to diagnose cytomegalovirus status from the catalog of TCR beta chain sequences. V and J gene assignment, in a later analysis, came from comparing TCR nucleotide sequences with IMGT/GENE-DB human TR gene sequences. A later analysis assigned CDR3 sequences and most-parsimonious VDJ recombination scenarios with the TCRdist pipeline. In a later analysis, every TCR beta chain was defined by the combination of its CDR3 amino acid sequence and its V-gene family, and reads without a unique V-gene family were dropped. To address suspected cross-contamination and a sequencing artifact, a later analysis removed over 500 highly shared, low-generation-probability nucleotide sequences. For each public chain, a later analysis derived a clonal expansion index from normalized ranks of inferred template counts within each repertoire. In a later analysis, generation probabilities were computed using a VDJ recombination model fitted to out-of-frame rearrangements, and the results were checked against IGoR. In a later analysis, TCR-TCR, TCR-HLA and TCR-CMV co-occurrence was scored with hypergeometric tests, and a repertoire-size bias correction was applied to TCR pairs. False discovery rates were estimated in a later analysis by permuting HLA or CMV assignments 20 times. In a later analysis, co-occurring TCRs were grouped using DBSCAN, with TCRdist sequence similarity added in when clustering inside HLA-allele-positive subsets. Co-occurrence clustering excluded repertoires with fewer than 30,000 or more than 120,000 public chains, plus five with anomalous nucleotide sharing. TCRdb's version of the immuneACCESS table is confined to in-frame rearrangements and falls short of the full clone set. An unresolved V gene accounts for under half of the shortfall where checked; the remainder is of unknown origin. Clone size and V and J calls were adopted from that table, with D and trimming inferred from the DNA. The sample's table covers about 62,000 clones. In total, the top ten clones hold 4% to 5.5% of the sample.

The sample taken for sequencing was PBMCs. The TCR originated in a man between 25 and 39 years old in good health and CMV-seropositive. The receptor chain draws on TRBV30 and TRBJ1-1, with an unclear D gene assignment. The nucleotides are TGTGCCTGGAGTGTAAACGGAGGCACTGAAGCTTTCTTT. This encodes CAWSVNGGTEAFF.